This TCR beta chain appears in the sequencing data of a study of T cells in Graves' hyperthyroidism and ophthalmopathy. The study, taken as a whole, reports: Stable hyperthyroidism was told apart from ophthalmopathy by a model built on 13 V-J features. Within blood appeared most thyroid clonotypes that had expanded above 0.001.

TCR beta CDR3 regions were amplified from RNA. The HTBI primer set was used in a first-round RT-PCR of the TCR CDR3. One entry per CDR3 protein results from TCRdb running MiXCR on the multiplex PCR reads. The sample includes around 600,000 distinct CDR3 sequences, about 45% of them seen just once. On this clonotype itself: Its antigen is unknown. Just one base apart from a much larger clone, this may be a read error.

Orbital computed tomography and thyroid ultrasound, together with serum TRAb and thyroxine and clinical symptoms, were used for diagnoses. The sample comprised peripheral blood or thyroid tissue (not recorded which). The receptor comes from an adult man with Graves' disease, either hyperthyroidism or ophthalmopathy (not recorded which).

The CDR3 bases are TGTGCCAGCAGCTTACTAGGACAGGGGAATAATTCACCCCTCCACTTT. Amino acids: CASSLLGQGNNSPLHF. The chain links TRBV11-2 to TRBJ1-6; 9 bases are shared with TRBD1. Per the germline V gene, CDR1 is SGHAT and CDR2 is FQNNGV. V lost 2 bases to trimming and J lost 5 bases; unmatched junction nucleotides: 4. The CDR3 is 16 amino acids.